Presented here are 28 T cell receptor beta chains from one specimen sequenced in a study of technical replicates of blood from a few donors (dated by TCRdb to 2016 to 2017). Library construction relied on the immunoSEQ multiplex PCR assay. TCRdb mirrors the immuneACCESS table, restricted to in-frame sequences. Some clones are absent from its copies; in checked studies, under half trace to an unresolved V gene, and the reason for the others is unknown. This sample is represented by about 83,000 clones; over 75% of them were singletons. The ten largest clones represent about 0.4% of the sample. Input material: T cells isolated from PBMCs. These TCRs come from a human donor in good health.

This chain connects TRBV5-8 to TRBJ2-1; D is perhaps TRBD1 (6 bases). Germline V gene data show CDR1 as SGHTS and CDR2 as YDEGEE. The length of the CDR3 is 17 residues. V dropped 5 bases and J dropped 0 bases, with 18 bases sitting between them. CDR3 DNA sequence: TGTGCCAGCAGTGTTGCTGGGGGCAGTAGCTCCTACAATGAGCAGTTCTTC. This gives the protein CASSVAGGSSSYNEQFF.

As DNA, the CDR3 is TGTGCCAGCAGCACCCGACTAGCGGATACGCAGTATTTT. The encoded protein is CASSTRLADTQYF. The chain recombines TRBV7-2 with TRBJ2-3, with TRBD2 matching 8 bases. This CDR3 comprises 13 residues. The germline V gene has CDR1 SGHTA and CDR2 FQGNSA. Germline trimming cut 5 bases from V and 6 bases from J; bases unmatched to any gene: 4.

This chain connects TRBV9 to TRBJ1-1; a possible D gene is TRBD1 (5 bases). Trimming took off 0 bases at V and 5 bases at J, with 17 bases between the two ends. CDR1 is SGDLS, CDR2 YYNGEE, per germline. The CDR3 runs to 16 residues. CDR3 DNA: TGTGCCAGCAGCGTAGGTATAGGGGTTAGTATGACTGAAGCTTTCTTT. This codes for CASSVGIGVSMTEAFF.

CDR3 loop: CASSATTGGPYEQYF. The CDR3 DNA reads as TGTGCCAGCAGCGCGACGACAGGGGGGCCCTACGAGCAGTACTTC. The chain joins TRBV9 to TRBJ2-7; TRBD1 aligns across 9 bases. The CDR3 is 15 residues long. V dropped 3 bases and J dropped 2; count of bases not matched to a gene: 6. CDR1 and CDR2 (germline): SGDLS, YYNGEE.

CDR3 sequence: CSVFGRGLEETQYF. DNA for the CDR3: TGCAGCGTTTTTGGCAGGGGGCTCGAAGAGACCCAGTACTTC. The V call is TRBV29-1, the J call TRBJ2-5; 8 nucleotides agree with TRBD1. The length of the CDR3 is 14 residues. Trimming took 5 bases from V and 3 from J; bases not matched to a gene: 8. Germline V gene sequence: CDR1 SQVTM, CDR2 ANQGSEA.

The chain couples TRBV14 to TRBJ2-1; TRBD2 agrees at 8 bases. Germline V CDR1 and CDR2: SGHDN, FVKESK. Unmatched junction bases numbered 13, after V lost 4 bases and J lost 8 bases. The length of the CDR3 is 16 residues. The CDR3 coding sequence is TGTGCCAGCAGCCCCTTGGCGGGAGGACGGTTGGATGAGCAGTTCTTC. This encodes CASSPLAGGRLDEQFF.

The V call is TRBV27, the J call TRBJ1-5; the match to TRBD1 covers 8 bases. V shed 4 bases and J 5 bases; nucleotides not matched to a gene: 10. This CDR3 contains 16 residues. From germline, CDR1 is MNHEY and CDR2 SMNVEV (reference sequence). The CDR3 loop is CASSSYFGQGHQPQHF. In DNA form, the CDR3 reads TGTGCCAGCAGTTCCTACTTCGGACAGGGTCATCAGCCCCAGCATTTT.

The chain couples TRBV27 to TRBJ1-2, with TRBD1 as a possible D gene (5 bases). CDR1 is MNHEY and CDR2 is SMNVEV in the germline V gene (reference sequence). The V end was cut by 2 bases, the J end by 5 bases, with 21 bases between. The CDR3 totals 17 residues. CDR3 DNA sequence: TGTGCCAGCAGTTTAAGCCAGGGTGGGATTGATAGGTATGGCTACACCTTC. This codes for CASSLSQGGIDRYGYTF.

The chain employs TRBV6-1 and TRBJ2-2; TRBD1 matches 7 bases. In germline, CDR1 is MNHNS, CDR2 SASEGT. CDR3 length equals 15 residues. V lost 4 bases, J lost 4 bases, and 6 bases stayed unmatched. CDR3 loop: CASSGWGQSTGELFF. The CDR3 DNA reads TGTGCCAGCAGTGGGTGGGGACAGTCCACCGGGGAGCTGTTTTTT.

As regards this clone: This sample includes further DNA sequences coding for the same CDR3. CDR3 amino acids: CASSVGQSTDTQYF. CDR3 bases: TGTGCCAGCAGCGTGGGGCAAAGCACAGATACGCAGTATTTT. The V and J genes are TRBV9 and TRBJ2-3, with a possible D match to TRBD1 (5 bases). CDR1 is SGDLS, CDR2 YYNGEE, per germline. V lost 2 bases and J lost 0, with 7 bases in between. The CDR3 is 14 amino acids.

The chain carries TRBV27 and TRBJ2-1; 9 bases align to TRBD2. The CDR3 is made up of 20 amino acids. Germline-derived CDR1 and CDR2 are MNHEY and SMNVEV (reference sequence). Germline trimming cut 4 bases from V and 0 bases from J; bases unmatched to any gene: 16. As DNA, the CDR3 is TGTGCCAGCAGTTCCTCTTACGGAGATAGCGGGAGCGTCTCCTACAATGAGCAGTTCTTC. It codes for CASSSSYGDSGSVSYNEQFF.

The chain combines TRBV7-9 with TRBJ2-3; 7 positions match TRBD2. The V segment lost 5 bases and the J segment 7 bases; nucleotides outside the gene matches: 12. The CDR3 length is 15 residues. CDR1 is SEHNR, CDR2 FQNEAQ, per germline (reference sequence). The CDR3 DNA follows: TGTGCCAGCAGCCCTCTCCCGGGAGGAGCATATACGCAGTATTTT. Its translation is CASSPLPGGAYTQYF.

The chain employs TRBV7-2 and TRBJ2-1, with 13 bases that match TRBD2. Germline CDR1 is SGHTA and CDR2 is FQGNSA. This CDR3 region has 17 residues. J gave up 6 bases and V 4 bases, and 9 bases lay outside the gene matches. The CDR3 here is CASSSHPRTSGSNEQFF. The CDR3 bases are TGTGCCAGCAGCTCACACCCAAGGACTAGCGGGAGCAATGAGCAGTTCTTC. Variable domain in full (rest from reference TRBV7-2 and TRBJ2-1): GAGVSQSPSNKVTEKGKDVELRCDPISGHTALYWYRQSLGQGLEFLIYFQGNSAPDKSGLPSDRFSAERTGGSVSTLTIQRTQQEDSAVYLCASSSHPRTSGSNEQFFGPGTRLTVL.

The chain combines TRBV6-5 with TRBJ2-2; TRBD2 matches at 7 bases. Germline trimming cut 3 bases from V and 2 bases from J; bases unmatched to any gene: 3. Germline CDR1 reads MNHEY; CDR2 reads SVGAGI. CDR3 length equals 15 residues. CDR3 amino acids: CASSYLAENTGELFF. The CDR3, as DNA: TGTGCCAGCAGTTATCTAGCGGAAAACACCGGGGAGCTGTTTTTT.

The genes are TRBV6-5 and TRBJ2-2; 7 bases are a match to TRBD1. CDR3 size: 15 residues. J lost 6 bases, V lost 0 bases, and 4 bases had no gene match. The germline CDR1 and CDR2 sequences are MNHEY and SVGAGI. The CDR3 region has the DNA TGTGCCAGCAGTTACTCGTTTACAGGGGCCGGGGAGCTGTTTTTT. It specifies CASSYSFTGAGELFF.

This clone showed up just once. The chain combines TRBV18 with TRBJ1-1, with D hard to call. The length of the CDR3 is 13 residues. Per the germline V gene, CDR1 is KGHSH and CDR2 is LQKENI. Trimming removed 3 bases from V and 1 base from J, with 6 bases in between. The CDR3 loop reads CASSPTENTEAFF. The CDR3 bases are TGTGCCAGCTCACCCACAGAGAACACTGAAGCTTTCTTT.

The chain's CDR3 is CASSRTTEVQETQYF. The CDR3 DNA reads TGTGCCAGCAGTCGCACGACAGAGGTCCAAGAGACCCAGTACTTC. V usage is TRBV28 and J usage is TRBJ2-5; a possible D gene is TRBD1 (5 bases). Germline CDR1 MDHEN, CDR2 SYDVKM. This CDR3 has 15 residues. V was clipped by 5 bases and J by 1 base, with 14 bases between them.

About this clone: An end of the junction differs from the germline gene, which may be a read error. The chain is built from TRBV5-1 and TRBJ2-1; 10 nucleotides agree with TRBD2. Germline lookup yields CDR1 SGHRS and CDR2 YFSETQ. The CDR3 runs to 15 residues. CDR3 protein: CASSYGLADGNEQFF. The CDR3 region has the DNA TGCGCCAGCAGCTATGGACTAGCGGACGGGAATGAGCAATTCTTC.

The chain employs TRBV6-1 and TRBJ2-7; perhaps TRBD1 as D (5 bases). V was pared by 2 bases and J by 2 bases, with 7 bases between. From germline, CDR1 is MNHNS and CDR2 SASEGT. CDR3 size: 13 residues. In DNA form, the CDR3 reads TGTGCCAGCAGTGAACCAGGGACCTACGAGCAGTACTTC. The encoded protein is CASSEPGTYEQYF.

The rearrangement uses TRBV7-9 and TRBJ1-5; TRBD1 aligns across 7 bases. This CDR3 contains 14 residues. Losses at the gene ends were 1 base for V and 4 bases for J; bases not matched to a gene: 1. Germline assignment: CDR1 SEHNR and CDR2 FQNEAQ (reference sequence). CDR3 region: CASSLEQGNQPQHF. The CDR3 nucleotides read TGTGCCAGCAGCTTAGAACAGGGGAATCAGCCCCAGCATTTT.

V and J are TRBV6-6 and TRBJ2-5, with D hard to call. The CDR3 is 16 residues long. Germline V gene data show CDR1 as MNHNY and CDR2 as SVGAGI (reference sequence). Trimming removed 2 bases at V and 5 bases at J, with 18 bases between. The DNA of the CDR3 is TGTGCCAGCAGTTACGTTGCCCAGCGTTCAGAGGAGACCCAGTACTTC. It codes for CASSYVAQRSEETQYF.

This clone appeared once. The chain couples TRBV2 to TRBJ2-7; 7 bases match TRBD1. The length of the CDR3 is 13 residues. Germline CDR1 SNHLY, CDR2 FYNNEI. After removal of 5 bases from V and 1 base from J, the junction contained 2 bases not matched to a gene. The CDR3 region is CASSPDRSYEQYF. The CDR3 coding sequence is TGTGCCAGCAGTCCGGACAGGTCCTACGAGCAGTACTTC.

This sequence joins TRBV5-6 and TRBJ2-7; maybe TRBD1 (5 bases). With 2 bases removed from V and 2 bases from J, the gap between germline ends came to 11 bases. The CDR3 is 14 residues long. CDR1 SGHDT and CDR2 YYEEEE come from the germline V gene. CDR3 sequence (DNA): TGTGCCAGCAGCTTTGGTCTCAGGGCCTACGAGCAGTACTTC. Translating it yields CASSFGLRAYEQYF.

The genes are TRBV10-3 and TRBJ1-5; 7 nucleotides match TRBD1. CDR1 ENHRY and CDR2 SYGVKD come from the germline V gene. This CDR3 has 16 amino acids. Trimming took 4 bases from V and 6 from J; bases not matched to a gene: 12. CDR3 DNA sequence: TGTGCCATCAGTGGGGGCGGGGAAGGGGGCTTTCAGCCCCAGCATTTT. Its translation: CAISGGGEGGFQPQHF.

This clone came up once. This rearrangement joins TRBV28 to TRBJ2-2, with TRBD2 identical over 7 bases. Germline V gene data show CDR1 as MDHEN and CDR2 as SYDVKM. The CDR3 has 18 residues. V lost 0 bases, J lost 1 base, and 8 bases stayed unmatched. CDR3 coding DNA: TGTGCCAGCAGTTTATGGTCGGGGGGAGGTTTGAACACCGGGGAGCTGTTTTTT. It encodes CASSLWSGGGLNTGELFF. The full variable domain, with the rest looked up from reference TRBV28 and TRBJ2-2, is DVKVTQSSRYLVKRTGEKVFLECVQDMDHENMFWYRQDPGLGLRLIYFSYDVKMKEKGDIPEGYSVSREKKERFSLILESASTNQTSMYLCASSLWSGGGLNTGELFFGEGSRLTVL.

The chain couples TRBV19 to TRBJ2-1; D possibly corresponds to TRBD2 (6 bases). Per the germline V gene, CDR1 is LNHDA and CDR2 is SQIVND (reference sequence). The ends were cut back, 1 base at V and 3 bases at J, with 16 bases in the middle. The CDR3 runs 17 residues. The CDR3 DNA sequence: TGTGCCAGTAGTATAGCGACCAGCGGGCTTTTCTACAATGAGCAGTTCTTC. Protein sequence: CASSIATSGLFYNEQFF.

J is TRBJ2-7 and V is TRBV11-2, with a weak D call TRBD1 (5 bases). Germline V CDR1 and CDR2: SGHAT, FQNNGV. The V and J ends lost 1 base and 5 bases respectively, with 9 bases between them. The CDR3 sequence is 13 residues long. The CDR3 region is CASSLAGLNEQYF. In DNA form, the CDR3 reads TGTGCCAGCAGCTTAGCAGGGTTGAACGAGCAGTACTTC.

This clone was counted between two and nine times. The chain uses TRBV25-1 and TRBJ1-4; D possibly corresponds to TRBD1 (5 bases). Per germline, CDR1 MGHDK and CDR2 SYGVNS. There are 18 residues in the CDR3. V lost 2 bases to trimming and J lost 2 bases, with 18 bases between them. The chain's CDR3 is CASSEEDSWYGTNEKLFF. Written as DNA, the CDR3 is TGTGCCAGCAGTGAAGAAGACAGTTGGTATGGGACTAATGAAAAACTGTTTTTT.